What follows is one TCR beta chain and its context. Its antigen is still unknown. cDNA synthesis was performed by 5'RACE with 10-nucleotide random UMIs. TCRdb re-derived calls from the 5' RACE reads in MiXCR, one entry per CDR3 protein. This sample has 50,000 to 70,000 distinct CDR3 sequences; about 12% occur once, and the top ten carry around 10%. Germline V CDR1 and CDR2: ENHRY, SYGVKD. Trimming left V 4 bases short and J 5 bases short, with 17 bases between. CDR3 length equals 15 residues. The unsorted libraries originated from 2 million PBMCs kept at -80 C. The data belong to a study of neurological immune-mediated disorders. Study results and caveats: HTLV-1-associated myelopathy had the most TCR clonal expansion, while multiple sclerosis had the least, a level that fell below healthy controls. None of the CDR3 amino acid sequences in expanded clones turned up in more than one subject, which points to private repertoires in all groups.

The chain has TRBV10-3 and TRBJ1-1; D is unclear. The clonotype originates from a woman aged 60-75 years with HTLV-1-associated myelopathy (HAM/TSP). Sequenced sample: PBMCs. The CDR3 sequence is CAISVVATPRTEAFF. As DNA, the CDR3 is TGTGCCATCAGTGTAGTGGCGACCCCGAGGACTGAAGCTTTCTTT.